A selection of T cell receptor beta chains follows, all from one sample in a study of blood T cell repertoires in COVID-19. Profiled with immunoSEQ multiplex PCR; TCRdb holds only in-frame clones, not every one. The table has 110,000 to 150,000 clones, around nine tenths seen once; the top ten hold under 12%. Sequenced material: peripheral blood. All receptors come from a man aged 45-60 years with active or convalescent COVID-19. The CDR3 runs from the conserved cysteine through the conserved F or W. Fields, in order: J gene, V gene, clone size, D gene, CDR3 protein, CDR3 DNA. The D gene is left open where the match is weak. Rows may omit the clone size; those that give it use once, few, many or a size class.

J gene: TRBJ1-6
V gene: TRBV10-3
clone size: .
D gene: .
CDR3 protein: CAISGGPPQNSPLHF
CDR3 DNA: TGTGCCATCAGTGGGGGGCCCCCGCAGAACTCACCCCTCCACTTT

J gene: TRBJ1-4
V gene: TRBV7-8
clone size: .
D gene: TRBD1
CDR3 protein: CASSLYRDRARGEKLFF
CDR3 DNA: TGTGCCAGCAGCTTGTACCGGGACAGGGCGAGGGGGGAAAAACTGTTTTTT

J gene: TRBJ2-1
V gene: TRBV6-5
clone size: .
D gene: TRBD2
CDR3 protein: CASSRTSGSYNEQFF
CDR3 DNA: TGTGCCAGCAGCCGCACTAGCGGGTCCTACAATGAGCAGTTCTTC

J gene: TRBJ2-5
V gene: TRBV7-9
clone size: .
D gene: TRBD1
CDR3 protein: CASSGSGGETQYF
CDR3 DNA: TGTGCCAGCAGCGGGTCAGGGGGAGAGACCCAGTACTTC

J gene: TRBJ1-2
V gene: TRBV9
clone size: .
D gene: TRBD1
CDR3 protein: CASSPTGLGYGYTF
CDR3 DNA: TGTGCCAGCAGCCCGACAGGGCTCGGCTATGGCTACACCTTC

J gene: TRBJ2-3
V gene: TRBV6-5
clone size: once
D gene: TRBD2
CDR3 protein: CASRREGGTDTQYF
CDR3 DNA: TGTGCCAGCCGCCGGGAGGGAGGGACAGATACGCAGTATTTT

J gene: TRBJ2-5
V gene: TRBV3-1/TRBV3-2
clone size: .
D gene: TRBD2
CDR3 protein: CASSQVRIAGSQETQYF
CDR3 DNA: TGTGCCAGCAGCCAAGTCAGGATAGCGGGTTCCCAAGAGACCCAGTACTTC

J gene: TRBJ2-7
V gene: TRBV20-1
clone size: .
D gene: TRBD2
CDR3 protein: CSASVTSGDSYEQYF
CDR3 DNA: TGCAGTGCTAGTGTCACTAGCGGTGATTCCTACGAGCAGTACTTC

J gene: TRBJ2-1
V gene: TRBV19
clone size: few
D gene: .
CDR3 protein: CASTPSRSSLDEQFF
CDR3 DNA: TGTGCCAGTACCCCTAGCCGGTCGTCGCTGGATGAGCAGTTCTTC

J gene: TRBJ1-2
V gene: TRBV27
clone size: .
D gene: TRBD1
CDR3 protein: CASSRQGPYGYTF
CDR3 DNA: TGTGCCAGCAGCCGACAGGGACCCTATGGCTACACCTTC

J gene: TRBJ2-7
V gene: TRBV14
clone size: .
D gene: .
CDR3 protein: CASSVHRYYEQYF
CDR3 DNA: TGTGCCAGCAGCGTCCACAGGTACTACGAGCAGTACTTC

J gene: TRBJ2-1
V gene: TRBV27
clone size: few
D gene: TRBD2
CDR3 protein: CASSLKTSGTGEQFF
CDR3 DNA: TGTGCCAGCAGTTTAAAGACTAGCGGGACGGGTGAGCAGTTCTTC

J gene: TRBJ2-2
V gene: TRBV21-1
clone size: .
D gene: .
CDR3 protein: CASNHDRGFLGTGELFF
CDR3 DNA: TGTGCCAGCAACCACGATCGGGGGTTTTTAGGTACCGGGGAGCTGTTTTTT

J gene: TRBJ2-1
V gene: TRBV14
clone size: .
D gene: TRBD1
CDR3 protein: CASSQIRWDRSSYNEQFF
CDR3 DNA: TGTGCCAGCAGCCAAATACGGTGGGACAGGAGCTCCTACAATGAGCAGTTCTTC

J gene: TRBJ2-7
V gene: TRBV15
clone size: .
D gene: .
CDR3 protein: CATSSGRGYEQYF
CDR3 DNA: TGTGCCACCAGCAGCGGGAGAGGCTACGAGCAGTACTTC

J gene: TRBJ2-6
V gene: TRBV2
clone size: .
D gene: TRBD1
CDR3 protein: CASSETGVGANVLTF
CDR3 DNA: TGTGCCAGCAGTGAGACAGGGGTTGGGGCCAACGTCCTGACTTTC

J gene: TRBJ1-6
V gene: TRBV7-3
clone size: .
D gene: .
CDR3 protein: CASSLQGLGNSPLHF
CDR3 DNA: TGTGCCAGCAGCTTACAGGGGCTAGGTAATTCACCCCTCCACTTT

J gene: TRBJ1-3
V gene: TRBV7-9
clone size: .
D gene: .
CDR3 protein: CASSLAGAGNTIYF
CDR3 DNA: TGTGCCAGCAGCTTGGCAGGGGCTGGAAACACCATATATTTT

J gene: TRBJ1-1
V gene: TRBV2
clone size: few
D gene: .
CDR3 protein: CASGRQPNTEAFF
CDR3 DNA: TGTGCCAGCGGGCGACAGCCGAACACTGAAGCTTTCTTT

J gene: TRBJ1-1
V gene: TRBV28
clone size: .
D gene: .
CDR3 protein: CASSSYDSYTEAFF
CDR3 DNA: TGTGCCAGCAGTTCATACGACAGCTACACTGAAGCTTTCTTT

J gene: TRBJ2-2
V gene: TRBV6-5
clone size: .
D gene: .
CDR3 protein: CASRYNRVDTGELFF
CDR3 DNA: TGTGCCAGCAGATATAACAGGGTTGACACCGGGGAGCTGTTTTTT

J gene: TRBJ2-1
V gene: TRBV9
clone size: .
D gene: .
CDR3 protein: CASSVGQSSYNEQFF
CDR3 DNA: TGTGCCAGCAGCGTAGGACAGAGCTCCTACAATGAGCAGTTCTTC

J gene: TRBJ1-1
V gene: TRBV7-3
clone size: .
D gene: .
CDR3 protein: CASSLTGRANTEAFF
CDR3 DNA: TGTGCCAGCAGCTTAACAGGCAGGGCGAACACTGAAGCTTTCTTT

J gene: TRBJ1-6
V gene: TRBV12-3/TRBV12-4
clone size: .
D gene: .
CDR3 protein: CASRGVYNSPLHF
CDR3 DNA: TGTGCCAGCAGGGGAGTTTATAATTCACCCCTCCACTTT

J gene: TRBJ2-1
V gene: TRBV6-5
clone size: .
D gene: .
CDR3 protein: CASSHDRTDEQFF
CDR3 DNA: TGTGCCAGCAGCCATGACAGGACCGATGAGCAGTTCTTC

J gene: TRBJ2-7
V gene: TRBV29-1
clone size: .
D gene: .
CDR3 protein: CSVNLSGTYEQYF
CDR3 DNA: TGCAGCGTTAACCTTAGCGGAACCTACGAGCAGTACTTC

J gene: TRBJ1-5
V gene: TRBV4-2
clone size: .
D gene: TRBD1
CDR3 protein: CASSQERDRVNQPQHF
CDR3 DNA: TGTGCCAGCAGCCAAGAACGGGACAGGGTAAATCAGCCCCAGCATTTT

J gene: TRBJ2-1
V gene: TRBV5-1
clone size: .
D gene: TRBD2
CDR3 protein: CASSLAGTSGYNEQFF
CDR3 DNA: TGCGCCAGCAGCTTGGCCGGGACTAGCGGCTACAATGAGCAGTTCTTC

J gene: TRBJ1-5
V gene: TRBV28
clone size: .
D gene: .
CDR3 protein: CASYPILRSGNQPQHF
CDR3 DNA: TGTGCCAGCTACCCGATCCTGCGGAGTGGCAATCAGCCCCAGCATTTT

J gene: TRBJ1-5
V gene: TRBV28
clone size: .
D gene: .
CDR3 protein: CASSLRGGFNQPQHF
CDR3 DNA: TGTGCCAGCAGTTTGAGAGGCGGGTTCAATCAGCCCCAGCATTTT

J gene: TRBJ2-3
V gene: TRBV29-1
clone size: .
D gene: TRBD2
CDR3 protein: CSVHLSGRPQGTQYF
CDR3 DNA: TGCAGCGTCCACCTTAGCGGGAGGCCCCAAGGTACGCAGTATTTT

J gene: TRBJ2-5
V gene: TRBV24-1
clone size: .
D gene: .
CDR3 protein: CATSDAEYQETQYF
CDR3 DNA: TGTGCCACCAGTGATGCGGAGTACCAAGAGACCCAGTACTTC

J gene: TRBJ2-5
V gene: TRBV4-3
clone size: few
D gene: .
CDR3 protein: CASSQDLAETQYF
CDR3 DNA: TGCGCCAGCAGCCAAGATCTAGCCGAGACCCAGTACTTC

J gene: TRBJ2-7
V gene: TRBV6-2/TRBV6-3
clone size: .
D gene: TRBD2
CDR3 protein: CASSLAGAGEQYF
CDR3 DNA: TGTGCCAGCAGCCTAGCGGGAGCCGGCGAGCAGTACTTC

J gene: TRBJ1-1
V gene: TRBV18
clone size: .
D gene: TRBD1
CDR3 protein: CASSEGTGAVGEAFF
CDR3 DNA: TGTGCCAGCTCGGAGGGGACAGGCGCTGTGGGTGAAGCTTTCTTT

J gene: TRBJ1-2
V gene: TRBV27
clone size: .
D gene: .
CDR3 protein: CASSNGGYGYTF
CDR3 DNA: TGTGCCAGCAGTAACGGGGGGTATGGCTACACCTTC

J gene: TRBJ2-1
V gene: TRBV3-1/TRBV3-2
clone size: .
D gene: TRBD2
CDR3 protein: CASSHGASGMIEQFF
CDR3 DNA: TGTGCCAGCAGCCACGGGGCTAGCGGGATGATTGAGCAGTTCTTC

J gene: TRBJ2-1
V gene: TRBV19
clone size: .
D gene: .
CDR3 protein: CASSDLGGDEQFF
CDR3 DNA: TGTGCCAGTAGTGACCTGGGTGGAGATGAGCAGTTCTTC

J gene: TRBJ2-3
V gene: TRBV5-5
clone size: .
D gene: .
CDR3 protein: CASSTGDVTSTDTQYF
CDR3 DNA: TGTGCCAGCAGCACGGGGGACGTCACTAGCACAGATACGCAGTATTTT

J gene: TRBJ2-2
V gene: TRBV3-1/TRBV3-2
clone size: .
D gene: TRBD2
CDR3 protein: CASSQSSFSGGTGELFF
CDR3 DNA: TGTGCCAGCAGCCAATCCTCTTTCTCGGGGGGCACCGGGGAGCTGTTTTTT

J gene: TRBJ1-6
V gene: TRBV13
clone size: .
D gene: .
CDR3 protein: CASSFDQDSPLHF
CDR3 DNA: TGTGCCAGCAGCTTCGACCAGGATTCACCCCTCCACTTT

J gene: TRBJ2-3
V gene: TRBV10-3
clone size: .
D gene: .
CDR3 protein: CAISLGGGGGTDTQYF
CDR3 DNA: TGTGCCATCAGCCTAGGAGGGGGAGGGGGCACAGATACGCAGTATTTT

J gene: TRBJ1-2
V gene: TRBV27
clone size: .
D gene: TRBD1
CDR3 protein: CASSLFSKGQGAVGYTF
CDR3 DNA: TGTGCCAGCAGTTTATTTTCTAAGGGACAGGGGGCTGTGGGCTACACCTTC

J gene: TRBJ2-5
V gene: TRBV19
clone size: .
D gene: TRBD1
CDR3 protein: CASSIGQGETQYF
CDR3 DNA: TGTGCCAGTAGTATAGGACAGGGAGAGACCCAGTACTTC

J gene: TRBJ1-4
V gene: TRBV15
clone size: once
D gene: .
CDR3 protein: CATSPQGWEKLFF
CDR3 DNA: TGTGCCACCTCCCCACAGGGCTGGGAAAAACTGTTTTTT

J gene: TRBJ2-7
V gene: TRBV5-8
clone size: many
D gene: TRBD2
CDR3 protein: CASSIRTSGPTAQYF
CDR3 DNA: TGTGCCAGCAGCATAAGGACTAGCGGTCCGACGGCGCAGTACTTC

J gene: TRBJ2-1
V gene: TRBV7-2
clone size: once
D gene: .
CDR3 protein: CASSLPVERGNEQFF
CDR3 DNA: TGTGCCAGCAGCTTGCCAGTAGAAAGGGGCAATGAGCAGTTCTTC

J gene: TRBJ2-3
V gene: TRBV7-2
clone size: .
D gene: .
CDR3 protein: CASSNSGLRTDTQYF
CDR3 DNA: TGTGCCAGCAGCAACTCCGGACTCCGCACAGATACGCAGTATTTT

J gene: TRBJ2-1
V gene: TRBV5-4
clone size: .
D gene: .
CDR3 protein: CASSPSSTNEQFF
CDR3 DNA: TGTGCCAGCAGCCCTAGTTCCACCAATGAGCAGTTCTTC

J gene: TRBJ1-6
V gene: TRBV6-5
clone size: .
D gene: .
CDR3 protein: CASSYSQSGRSPLHF
CDR3 DNA: TGTGCCAGCAGTTACTCCCAATCAGGCAGGTCACCCCTCCACTTT

J gene: TRBJ2-6
V gene: TRBV19
clone size: .
D gene: .
CDR3 protein: CASMQGDFGANVLTF
CDR3 DNA: TGTGCCAGTATGCAGGGTGATTTTGGGGCCAACGTCCTGACTTTC